These 21 T cell receptor beta chains originate from one sample sequenced in a study of OX40 agonist ivuxolimab in advanced cancers. Repertoires were generated with immunoSEQ multiplex PCR, while TCRdb's copy carries only in-frame clones and drops some. The data show over 70,000 clones, 93% seen once. The sample consisted of CD4+ or CD8+ T cells sorted from blood, taken in a trial of the OX40 agonist ivuxolimab. These receptors came from an adult with an advanced solid tumor such as melanoma, head and neck, liver or kidney cancer.

This chain joins TRBV5-6 and TRBJ2-3; 11 bases match TRBD2. Unmatched junction bases numbered 8, after V lost 4 bases and J lost 4 bases. Looked up from germline, CDR1 is SGHDT and CDR2 is YYEEEE. This CDR3 comprises 16 residues. For the CDR3, the DNA is TGTGCCAGCAGCCCAGCTAGCGGGGGGCCCCCAGATACGCAGTATTTT. This translates into CASSPASGGPPDTQYF.

V and J are TRBV6-5 and TRBJ2-1; no reliable D call. Trimming removed 7 bases at V and 0 bases at J, with 10 bases between. The CDR3 covers 14 residues. The germline gives CDR1 MNHEY, CDR2 SVGAGI. DNA of the CDR3: TGTGCCAGCATGGGGTCTATCTCCTACAATGAGCAGTTCTTC. Protein: CASMGSISYNEQFF.

This rearrangement joins TRBV7-2 to TRBJ1-1; D gene unclear. Deletions cut 5 bases from V and 2 bases from J, with 15 bases between. The CDR3 covers 15 residues. Germline CDR1 SGHTA, CDR2 FQGNSA. CDR3 protein: CASSQGTPLNTEAFF. In DNA form, the CDR3 reads TGTGCCAGCAGCCAAGGCACACCCCTTAACACTGAAGCTTTCTTT.

The chain uses TRBV28 and TRBJ2-2, with 7 bases that match TRBD2. The CDR3 runs to 16 residues. The J segment lost 4 bases and the V segment lost 2 bases, leaving 7 bases of the junction unmatched. The V gene's germline CDR1 is MDHEN and CDR2 SYDVKM. The CDR3 region has the DNA TGTGCCAGCAGTTTAGCGGGGGTCCTTCCCACCGGGGAGCTGTTTTTT. As protein: CASSLAGVLPTGELFF.

J is TRBJ2-7 and V is TRBV13; 11 positions agree with TRBD2. This CDR3 contains 16 residues. Trimming took 5 bases from V and 3 from J; bases not matched to a gene: 9. Per the germline V gene, CDR1 is PRHDT and CDR2 is FYEKMQ (reference sequence). CDR3 region: CASSRATTSGDYEQYF. The CDR3 DNA is TGTGCCAGCAGCCGAGCTACGACTAGCGGGGACTACGAGCAGTACTTC.

The chain links TRBV28 to TRBJ1-4, with D perhaps matching TRBD1 (5 bases). The CDR3 contains 14 residues. The V gene's germline CDR1 is MDHEN and CDR2 SYDVKM. V lost 3 bases and J 4 bases, leaving 9 bases between the germline ends. CDR3 in DNA: TGTGCCAGCAGTTTTCGGGGGAGTAATGAAAAACTGTTTTTT. Amino acid sequence: CASSFRGSNEKLFF.

This rearrangement joins TRBV7-3 to TRBJ2-3; 9 bases are shared with TRBD1. V lost 5 bases to trimming and J lost 4 bases; unmatched junction nucleotides: 10. This CDR3 has 16 amino acids. The V gene's germline CDR1 is SGHTA and CDR2 FQGTGA. The CDR3 bases are TGTGCCAGCAGCCCGGTAGGACAGGGGAACGCAGATACGCAGTATTTT. Protein sequence: CASSPVGQGNADTQYF.

V is TRBV4-2 and J is TRBJ1-3, with D perhaps matching TRBD1 (5 bases). Trimming took 0 bases from V and 2 from J, leaving 5 bases between them. The germline CDR1 and CDR2 sequences are LGHNA and YNFKEQ. The length of the CDR3 is 14 residues. The CDR3 DNA follows: TGTGCCAGCAGCCAAGAGGGGGCTGGAAACACCATATATTTT. Translating it yields CASSQEGAGNTIYF.

This chain joins TRBV28 and TRBJ2-3; D is unclear. There are 15 residues in the CDR3. V dropped 2 bases and J dropped 2 bases, with 11 bases sitting between them. Germline assignment: CDR1 MDHEN and CDR2 SYDVKM. The CDR3 nucleotides read TGTGCCAGCAGTTTAGTGGGTAGTATCACAGATACGCAGTATTTT. Protein product: CASSLVGSITDTQYF.

V is TRBV27 and J is TRBJ1-6, with unresolved D. From germline, CDR1 is MNHEY and CDR2 SMNVEV (reference sequence). This CDR3 comprises 18 residues. The V and J ends lost 6 bases and 0 bases respectively, with 18 bases between them. CDR3 sequence reads: CASSPTAGWSSYNSPLHF. As DNA, the CDR3 is TGTGCCAGCAGCCCGACGGCGGGGTGGAGCTCCTATAATTCACCCCTCCACTTT.

This chain links TRBV6-5 with TRBJ2-7, with 7 positions matching TRBD2. CDR3 length: 16 amino acids. Looked up from germline, CDR1 is MNHEY and CDR2 is SVGAGI. With 0 bases clipped from V and 2 bases from J, the junction kept 7 bases outside the gene matches. CDR3 sequence (DNA): TGTGCCAGCAGTTACTCTCAGACTAGCCAAACCTACGAGCAGTACTTC. Its translation: CASSYSQTSQTYEQYF.

The V gene is TRBV7-9, the J gene TRBJ2-7; TRBD1 agrees at 8 bases. Germline assignment: CDR1 SEHNR and CDR2 FQNEAQ (reference sequence). V trimming: 5 bases; J trimming: 3 bases; junction bases outside the gene matches: 6. This CDR3 has 14 residues. CDR3 region: CASSRTGTYYEQYF. In DNA form, the CDR3 reads TGTGCCAGCAGCCGGACAGGGACCTACTACGAGCAGTACTTC.

This clone was seen more than once but under ten times. The J gene is TRBJ1-1, the V gene TRBV9; TRBD1 aligns across 10 bases. Trimming removed 3 bases from V and 6 bases from J; junction bases left unmatched: 2. Germline V gene lookup returns CDR1 SGDLS and CDR2 YYNGEE. The CDR3 covers 13 residues. The CDR3 DNA reads TGTGCCAGCAGCGGAGGGACAGGGGCTGAAGCTTTCTTT. Protein product: CASSGGTGAEAFF.

This clone appeared a single time. The V gene is TRBV9, the J gene TRBJ2-3; 8 bases align to TRBD1. The germline V gene encodes CDR1 SGDLS and CDR2 YYNGEE. The CDR3 is 13 residues long. With V trimmed by 3 bases and J by 6 bases, 3 bases remained unmatched. The DNA for the CDR3 is TGTGCCAGCAGCGAAGACAGGGGTGATACGCAGTATTTT. The encoded protein is CASSEDRGDTQYF.

This clone was detected only once. The chain couples TRBV6-5 to TRBJ1-2, with D tentatively TRBD1 (6 bases). Germline V gives CDR1 MNHEY, CDR2 SVGAGI. V was cut by 6 bases and J by 4 bases, with 18 bases left in between. This CDR3 is built from 15 residues. As DNA, the CDR3 is TGTGCCAGCAGCTTGGCCCAGGAGGGGGGCTATGGCTACACCTTC. Its translation is CASSLAQEGGYGYTF.

This chain uses TRBV7-9 with TRBJ2-7; either TRBD1 or TRBD2 may supply D (5 bases each). Germline CDR1 SEHNR, CDR2 FQNEAQ (reference sequence). The CDR3 extends over 15 amino acids. V lost 2 bases and J lost 0, with 11 bases in between. The CDR3 DNA is TGTGCCAGCAGCTTAAGGGACGCCAGCTCCTACGAGCAGTACTTC. Translation gives CASSLRDASSYEQYF.

This sequence joins TRBV6-5 and TRBJ1-2, with D possibly being TRBD1 (5 bases). The CDR3 has 13 amino acids. Germline V gene lookup returns CDR1 MNHEY and CDR2 SVGAGI. Trimming cost V 6 bases and J 3 bases, with 11 bases left between them. CDR3 in amino acids: CASSPDSHYGYTF. CDR3 DNA sequence: TGTGCCAGCAGCCCCGACAGTCACTATGGCTACACCTTC.

The chain is built from TRBV9 and TRBJ1-3, with D uncertain. Germline V gives CDR1 SGDLS, CDR2 YYNGEE. The CDR3 is 18 amino acids. Trimming pared 4 bases from V and 0 bases from J, leaving 20 bases between. Written as DNA, the CDR3 is TGTGCCAGCAGCTCCTTGGGCGGCACTCGCTACTCTGGAAACACCATATATTTT. It codes for CASSSLGGTRYSGNTIYF.

This rearrangement joins TRBV6-1 to TRBJ1-3; unclear D gene. The CDR3 has 11 amino acids. V gave up 7 bases and J gave up 4 bases, with 5 bases separating them. CDR1 and CDR2 from the germline V gene are MNHNS and SASEGT. For the CDR3, the DNA is TGTGCCAGCACACAGGGAAACACCATATATTTT. It specifies CASTQGNTIYF.

The chain couples TRBV2 to TRBJ1-4, with a tentative D call TRBD1 (5 bases). The CDR3 totals 17 residues. Deletions cut 2 bases from V and 0 bases from J, with 13 bases between. The germline V gene has CDR1 SNHLY and CDR2 FYNNEI. The CDR3 region is CASSEPPQGPTNEKLFF. CDR3 sequence (DNA): TGTGCCAGCAGTGAACCCCCTCAGGGCCCAACTAATGAAAAACTGTTTTTT.

This rearrangement joins TRBV11-2 to TRBJ1-3; D is perhaps TRBD1 (5 bases). Trimming pared 3 bases from V and 2 bases from J, leaving 8 bases between. This CDR3 is built from 14 residues. CDR1 and CDR2 from the germline V gene are SGHAT and FQNNGV. Written as DNA, the CDR3 is TGTGCCAGCAGCTTGGACATTGCTGGAAACACCATATATTTT. Translation gives CASSLDIAGNTIYF.